The clone carrying this T cell receptor beta chain showed up many times. What it binds is not known. This entry belongs to a study of T cell repertoires in cytomegalovirus infection. From the reads, TCRdb called clonotypes with MiXCR, one entry per CDR3 protein. This table has 45,000 to 60,000 distinct CDR3 sequences, around 18% appearing once. This CDR3 comprises 15 residues. The V and J ends lost 2 bases and 0 bases respectively, with 10 bases between them. Germline CDR1 and CDR2: SEHNR and FQNEAQ (reference sequence). The receptor was isolated from a human donor in good health (CMV status not recorded). Some clones in this sample may be carry-over from other donors' samples. The material sequenced was CD8+ T cells from cultured PBMCs, taken from culture after CMV antigen stimulation. V is TRBV7-9 and J is TRBJ1-2; the D is unclear. The CDR3 DNA reads as TGTGCCAGCAGCTTAAAGGGCAGAGCTAACTATGGCTACACCTTC. Its translation: CASSLKGRANYGYTF. The complete variable domain, with remaining parts taken from reference TRBV7-9 and TRBJ1-2, reads DTGVSQNPRHKITKRGQNVTFRCDPISEHNRLYWYRQTLGQGPEFLTYFQNEAQLEKSRLLSDRFSAERPKGSFSTLEIQRTEQGDSAMYLCASSLKGRANYGYTFGSGTRLTVV.